This note documents a single TCR beta chain sequence. What antigen it recognizes has not been identified. Base qualities are not recorded, but no much larger clone differs from it by a single base. The immunoSEQ Assay, a bias-controlled multiplex PCR, was used to amplify TCRbeta CDR3 regions from genomic DNA. Processing in the source paper ran as follows. Within the assay, amplification of reference gene primers was used to estimate how many nucleated cells each sample contained. To quantify the absolute abundance of each unique TCRbeta CDR3 rearrangement, sequence reads were collapsed and filtered. For each sample, productive Simpson clonality was calculated as the square root of Simpson's diversity index across productive rearrangements. TCRdb limited this immuneACCESS table to in-frame rearrangements with V and J called. A share of clones is missing; checked studies link under half to unresolved V genes, and the rest is unexplained. That table supplies the V and J calls and clone size; D and trimming were determined from the DNA. This sample gives some 270,000 clones in total; around 84% of them show up just once. Under 7% of the sample goes to the ten largest clones.

According to the germline V gene (reference sequence), CDR1 reads LNHDA and CDR2 reads SQIVND. The germline V end is reduced by 6 bases and the J end by 9 bases; junction bases left unmatched: 4. The CDR3 measures 11 amino acids from cysteine to phenylalanine. The read is trimmed to its CDR3 DNA, 33 bases read in frame from base 1. The sample comes from a study of blood T cell repertoires in COVID-19 (dated by TCRdb to about 2020). Some background on the complete study: The collaborator samples originated in the United States, Italy and Spain and spanned the acute and convalescent phases of COVID-19. The prospective study material was composed of cDNA or gDNA derived from T cells, B-cell-depleted T cells, or PBMCs. The dataset comprised deeply sampled blood TCRbeta repertoires from subjects exposed to, actively infected with, or recovered from COVID-19. The repertoires were made available in a free public database intended to serve as a resource for research on the immune response to SARS-CoV-2. The samples were drawn from two sources: the first 160 participants of the ongoing ImmuneRACE study, and 1,254 subjects contributed by 6 global collaborators. The sample metadata nearly always contained a de-identified subject ID, COVID-19 status, age in years and sex. Where HLA class I and class II types were available, the types were taken from metadata supplied by the sample provider, not from assay-based typing. Paper-wide results and their limitations: How much clinical and demographic metadata was included differed by source and by participant, and the metadata was provided uncurated.

Enrolling through a virtual design, the prospective study's participants ranged in age from roughly 18 to 95 years and lived across 20 to 30 United States geographic areas. To assign participants to cohorts, the prospective study relied on clinical history that participants themselves reported in a screening survey and a study questionnaire. Exposed participants had been in contact with someone with a PCR-confirmed or clinician-diagnosed COVID-19 case within 2 weeks of study entry. Each participant in the prospective study had whole blood, serum and a nasopharyngeal or oropharyngeal swab collected by mobile phlebotomists. Additional blood draws and questionnaires over an approximately two-month period could optionally be provided by prospective study participants. Prospective study blood samples were shipped either frozen or at room temperature before DNA extraction.

The sample consisted of PBMCs or T cells enriched from blood (not recorded which). Here the chain combines TRBV19 and TRBJ1-2; 7 nucleotides in the junction match TRBD1. The receptor comes from a woman aged 45-60 years who had been exposed to COVID-19. The sequenced DNA is TGTGCCAGTAGCGACAGGGAAAGCTACACCTTC. Its translation reads: CASSDRESYTF.